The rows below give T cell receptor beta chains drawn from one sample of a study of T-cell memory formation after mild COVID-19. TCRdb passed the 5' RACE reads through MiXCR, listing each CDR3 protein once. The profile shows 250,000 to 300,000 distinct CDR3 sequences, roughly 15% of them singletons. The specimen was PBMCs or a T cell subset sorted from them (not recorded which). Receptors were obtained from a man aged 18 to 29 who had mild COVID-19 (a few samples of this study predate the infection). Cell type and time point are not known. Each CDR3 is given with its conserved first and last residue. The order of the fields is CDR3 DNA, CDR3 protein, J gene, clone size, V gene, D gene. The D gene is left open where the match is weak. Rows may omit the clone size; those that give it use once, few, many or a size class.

TGCGCCAGCAGCGGGGGACAGCTTCAAGAGACCCAGTACTTC	CASSGGQLQETQYF	TRBJ2-5	.	TRBV5-1	TRBD1
TGCGCCAGTTCTTCGGCATTTCAAGAGACCCAGTACTTC	CASSSAFQETQYF	TRBJ2-5	few	TRBV5-1	.
TGTGCCAGCAGCTTATATGGGGGCTACCCGGAACACTTC	CASSLYGGYPEHF	TRBJ2-4	.	TRBV7-9	.
TGCAGTGCGCCGGACCTGACAGGGGTTGGCTACACCTTC	CSAPDLTGVGYTF	TRBJ1-2	.	TRBV20-1	TRBD1
TGTGCCAGCAGCAGGTGGAGCCCCGACCGCCTTAGGACAGTTCAAGAGACCCAGTACTTC	CASSRWSPDRLRTVQETQYF	TRBJ2-5	few	TRBV28	.
TGTGCCAGTAGGTGGGACTATGGCTACACCTTC	CASRWDYGYTF	TRBJ1-2	.	TRBV19	.
TGTGCCAGCAATCCAGGGACACCCAACGAGCAGTACTTC	CASNPGTPNEQYF	TRBJ2-7	.	TRBV6-6	.
TGTGCCAGCAGCCCCGGAGAAGTGACCTACGAGCAGTACTTC	CASSPGEVTYEQYF	TRBJ2-7	few	TRBV7-2	.
TGCGCCAGCAGCTTGGCCGGTGGGACCTATAATTCACCCCTCCACTTT	CASSLAGGTYNSPLHF	TRBJ1-6	few	TRBV5-1	.
TGTGCCAGTAGTTTCCAGACTCTGCAGCCCCAGCATTTT	CASSFQTLQPQHF	TRBJ1-5	.	TRBV19	.
TGTGCCAGCAGTGAGTGGGGATCCTACAATGAGCAGTTCTTC	CASSEWGSYNEQFF	TRBJ2-1	.	TRBV2	.
TGCGCCAGCAGCTTGGAACAGAACGGCTACACCTTC	CASSLEQNGYTF	TRBJ1-2	once	TRBV5-1	.
TGTGCCAGCAGCCAAGTCCCAGATAACCTTAGGGATACGCAGTATTTT	CASSQVPDNLRDTQYF	TRBJ2-3	.	TRBV14	.
TGTGCCAGCAGTTTATTGGGGGGGGCTTACAATGAGCAGTTCTTC	CASSLLGGAYNEQFF	TRBJ2-1	.	TRBV28	.
TGTGCCAGCAGCGTAGGGCCCCTGGATACGCAGTATTTT	CASSVGPLDTQYF	TRBJ2-3	few	TRBV9	.
TGTGCCAGCAGTGAAGCGTGGTCGAATAAACTGTTTTTT	CASSEAWSNKLFF	TRBJ1-4	few	TRBV6-1	.
TGTGCCAGCAGCCTTTTGGGACCCGGTAATTCACCCCTCCACTTT	CASSLLGPGNSPLHF	TRBJ1-6	few	TRBV12-3/TRBV12-4	.
TGTGCCAGCAGCCCCCAGACATTTAACACCGGGGAGCTGTTTTTT	CASSPQTFNTGELFF	TRBJ2-2	.	TRBV9	.
TGTGCCAGCAGTTACTCGAGGGGACAGAGCTACGAGCAGTACTTC	CASSYSRGQSYEQYF	TRBJ2-7	few	TRBV6-5	TRBD1
TGTGCCAGCAGTTCAGGGGGTGACGTGAAGACCCAGTACTTC	CASSSGGDVKTQYF	TRBJ2-5	.	TRBV7-2	TRBD1
TGTGCCAGCCGAACGCGAGGGGGCCGGAACACTGAAGCTTTCTTT	CASRTRGGRNTEAFF	TRBJ1-1	.	TRBV5-8	TRBD1
TGTGCCAGCAGCCCCATTCGGGAGGCTAGCACAGATACGCAGTATTTT	CASSPIREASTDTQYF	TRBJ2-3	.	TRBV7-9	TRBD2
TGTGCCAGCAGCCAAGACCCTTCAGGCTACACCTTC	CASSQDPSGYTF	TRBJ1-2	.	TRBV4-2	.
TGTGCCAGCAGTTACTCTCTACCGTCCTATGGCTACACCTTC	CASSYSLPSYGYTF	TRBJ1-2	few	TRBV6-6	.
TGTGCCAGCAATCAACAGGGTATTGACACCGGGGAGCTGTTTTTT	CASNQQGIDTGELFF	TRBJ2-2	few	TRBV2	.
TGTGCCAGCAGTGCACACACCAGACCCCTCCACTTT	CASSAHTRPLHF	TRBJ1-6	few	TRBV27	.
TGCAGTGCACCGGAGGGAGATACGCAGTATTTT	CSAPEGDTQYF	TRBJ2-3	.	TRBV20-1	.
TGCGCCAGCAGCTTGGAGGGGCCGTACGATACGCAGTATTTT	CASSLEGPYDTQYF	TRBJ2-3	few	TRBV5-1	.
TGTGCCAGCAGCCTAAGTGGTGTCCGCGATCAGCCCCAGCATTTT	CASSLSGVRDQPQHF	TRBJ1-5	.	TRBV3-1	.
TGCGCCAGCAGCCAAGCCCCCCCGGGCCTAGACTACGAGCAGTACTTC	CASSQAPPGLDYEQYF	TRBJ2-7	few	TRBV4-3	.
TGTGCCAGCAGCCGTCGCCGGGGCTCGAACACCGGGGAGCTGTTTTTT	CASSRRRGSNTGELFF	TRBJ2-2	few	TRBV7-2	.
TGTGCCAGCACCTTGACAGGGAGAGAGACCCAGTACTTC	CASTLTGRETQYF	TRBJ2-5	.	TRBV6-6	TRBD1
TGCGCCAGCAGCTTGGATCGGGGGTCGCAAGAGACCCAGTACTTC	CASSLDRGSQETQYF	TRBJ2-5	few	TRBV5-1	.
TGTGCCAGCAGCCACCGACCCTGGACAGGGGGGGACCCTGAAGCTTTCTTT	CASSHRPWTGGDPEAFF	TRBJ1-1	many	TRBV7-9	TRBD1
TGTGCCAGCAGCTCTGCCAGGGGGACAGATACGCAGTATTTT	CASSSARGTDTQYF	TRBJ2-3	.	TRBV7-2	TRBD1
TGTGCCAGCAGTGATCAGGGGGCCCCAGATACGCAGTATTTT	CASSDQGAPDTQYF	TRBJ2-3	.	TRBV12-3/TRBV12-4	TRBD1
TGTGCCAGCAGCCCGTCCGGGCTTGGAAACACCATATATTTT	CASSPSGLGNTIYF	TRBJ1-3	few	TRBV28	.
TGCGCCAGCAGCCGGCTCGCCAATTCACCCCTCCACTTT	CASSRLANSPLHF	TRBJ1-6	few	TRBV5-1	.
TGTGCCAGCAGCCCACTTTTGTACACTGAAGCTTTCTTT	CASSPLLYTEAFF	TRBJ1-1	.	TRBV7-2	.
TGTGCCAGCAGCCAGTGGATAGCGGGGGGCACAGATACGCAGTATTTT	CASSQWIAGGTDTQYF	TRBJ2-3	few	TRBV3-1	TRBD2
TGTGCCACCAGTGATAATCCTCAGGGGGGCACAGATACGCAGTATTTT	CATSDNPQGGTDTQYF	TRBJ2-3	few	TRBV24-1	TRBD1
TGTGCCAGCAGCTTAGCAGGGCTAAATTCACCCCTCCACTTT	CASSLAGLNSPLHF	TRBJ1-6	.	TRBV7-2	.
TGTGCCAGCAGCTTAAGTCCGGGGTCAGATACGCAGTATTTT	CASSLSPGSDTQYF	TRBJ2-3	.	TRBV11-2	.
TGTGCCATCAGTGAGCCGGGGACAGGGGCTGAAAAACTGTTTTTT	CAISEPGTGAEKLFF	TRBJ1-4	.	TRBV10-3	TRBD1
TGTGCCAGCAGTGGGGACAGTAATTCACCCCTCCACTTT	CASSGDSNSPLHF	TRBJ1-6	many	TRBV6-5	TRBD1
TGTGCCAGCAGTTATGGCCGGCAAGAGACCCAGTACTTC	CASSYGRQETQYF	TRBJ2-5	.	TRBV6-5	.
TGTGCCAGCAGCCGACAACTTTTCACAGATACGCAGTATTTT	CASSRQLFTDTQYF	TRBJ2-3	few	TRBV5-6	.
TGTGCCAGCAGCCTACTAATATGGGGGGGCGCGGGCACTGAAGCTTTCTTT	CASSLLIWGGAGTEAFF	TRBJ1-1	.	TRBV7-2	.
TGCGCCAGCAGCTTGCTCTCCGGGGATACGCAGTATTTT	CASSLLSGDTQYF	TRBJ2-3	many	TRBV5-1	.
TGTGCCAGCAGCTTACCGGGGTTCTCTGGAAACACCATATATTTT	CASSLPGFSGNTIYF	TRBJ1-3	.	TRBV7-2	.